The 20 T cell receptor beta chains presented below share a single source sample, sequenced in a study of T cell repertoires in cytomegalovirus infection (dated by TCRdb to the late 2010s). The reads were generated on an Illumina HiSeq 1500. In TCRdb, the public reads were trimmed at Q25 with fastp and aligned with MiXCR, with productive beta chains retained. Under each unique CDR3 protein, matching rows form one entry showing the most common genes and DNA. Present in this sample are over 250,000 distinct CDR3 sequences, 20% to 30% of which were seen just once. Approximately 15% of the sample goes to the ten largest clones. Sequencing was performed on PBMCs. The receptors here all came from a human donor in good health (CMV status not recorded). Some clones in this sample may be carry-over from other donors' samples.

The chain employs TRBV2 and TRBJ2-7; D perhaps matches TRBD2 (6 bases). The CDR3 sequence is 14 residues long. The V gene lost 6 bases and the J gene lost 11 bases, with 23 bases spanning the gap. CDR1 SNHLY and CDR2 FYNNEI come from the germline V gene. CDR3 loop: CASRDPRTGGREYF. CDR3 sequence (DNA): TGTGCCAGCAGAGACCCCCGAACTGGAGGGCGGGAGTACTTC.

The CDR3 bases are TGCAGCGTAGGAACGACTAGCGGAAGCTCCTACAATGAGCAGTTCTTC. As protein: CSVGTTSGSSYNEQFF. The chain employs TRBV29-1 and TRBJ2-1; TRBD2 aligns across 9 bases. Trimming removed 6 bases from V and 0 bases from J; junction bases left unmatched: 9. From germline, CDR1 is SQVTM and CDR2 ANQGSEA. This CDR3 region has 16 residues.

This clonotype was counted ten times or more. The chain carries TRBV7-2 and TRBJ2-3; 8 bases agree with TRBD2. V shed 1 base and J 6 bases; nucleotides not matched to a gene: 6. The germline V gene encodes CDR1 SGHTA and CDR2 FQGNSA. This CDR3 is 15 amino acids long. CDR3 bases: TGTGCCAGCAGCTTAGTGGGACTAGGTGGCGATACGCAGTATTTT. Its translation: CASSLVGLGGDTQYF.

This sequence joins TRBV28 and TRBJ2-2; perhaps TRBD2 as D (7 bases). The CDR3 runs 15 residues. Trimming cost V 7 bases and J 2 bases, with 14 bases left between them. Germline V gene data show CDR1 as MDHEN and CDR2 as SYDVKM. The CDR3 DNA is TGTGCCAGCATAGGGGGGAGGGCCAACACCGGGGAGCTGTTTTTT. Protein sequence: CASIGGRANTGELFF.

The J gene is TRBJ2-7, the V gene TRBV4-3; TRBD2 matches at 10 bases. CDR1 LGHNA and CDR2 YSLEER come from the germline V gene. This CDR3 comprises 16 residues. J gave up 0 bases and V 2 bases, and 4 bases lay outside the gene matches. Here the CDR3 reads CASSQMTSGSSYEQYF. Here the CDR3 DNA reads TGCGCCAGCAGCCAAATGACTAGCGGGTCCTCCTACGAGCAGTACTTC.

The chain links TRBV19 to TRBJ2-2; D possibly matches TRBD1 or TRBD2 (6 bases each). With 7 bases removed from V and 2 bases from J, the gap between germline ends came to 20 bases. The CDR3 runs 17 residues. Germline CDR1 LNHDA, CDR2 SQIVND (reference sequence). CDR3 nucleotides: TGTGCCAGTACCATCAAAGGGGGGAGGATAAACACCGGGGAGCTGTTTTTT. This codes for CASTIKGGRINTGELFF.

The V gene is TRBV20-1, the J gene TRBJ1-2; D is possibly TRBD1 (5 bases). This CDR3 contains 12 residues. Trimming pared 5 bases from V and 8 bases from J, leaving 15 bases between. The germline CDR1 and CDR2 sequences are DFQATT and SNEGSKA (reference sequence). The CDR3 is CSARRVAGGYTF. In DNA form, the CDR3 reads TGCAGTGCTCGCAGGGTAGCTGGCGGCTACACCTTC.

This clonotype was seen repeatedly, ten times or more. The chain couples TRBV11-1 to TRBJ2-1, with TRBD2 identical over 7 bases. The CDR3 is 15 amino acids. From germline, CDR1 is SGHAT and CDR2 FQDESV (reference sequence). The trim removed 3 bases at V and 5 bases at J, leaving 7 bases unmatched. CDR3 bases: TGTGCCAGCAGCTTCGGTAGGCTAGCGGACAATGAGCAGTTCTTC. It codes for CASSFGRLADNEQFF.

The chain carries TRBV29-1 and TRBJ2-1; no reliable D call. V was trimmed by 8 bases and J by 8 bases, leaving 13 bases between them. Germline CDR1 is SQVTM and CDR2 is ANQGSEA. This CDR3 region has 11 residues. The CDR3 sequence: CSLGPGHEQFF. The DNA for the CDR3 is TGCAGCTTGGGTCCGGGCCATGAGCAGTTCTTC.

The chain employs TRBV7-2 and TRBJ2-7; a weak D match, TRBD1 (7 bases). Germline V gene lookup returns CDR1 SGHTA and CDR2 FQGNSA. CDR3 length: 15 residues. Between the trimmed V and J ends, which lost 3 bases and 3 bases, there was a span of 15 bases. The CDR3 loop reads CASSFGGQPHYEQYF. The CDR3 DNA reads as TGTGCCAGCAGCTTCGGGGGACAGCCCCACTACGAGCAGTACTTC.

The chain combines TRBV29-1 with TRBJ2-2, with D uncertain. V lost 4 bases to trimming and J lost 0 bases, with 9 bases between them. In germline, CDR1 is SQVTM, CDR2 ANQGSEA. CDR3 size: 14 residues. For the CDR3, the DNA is TGCAGCGTTGTAGGCCTCACGAACACCGGGGAGCTGTTTTTT. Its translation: CSVVGLTNTGELFF.

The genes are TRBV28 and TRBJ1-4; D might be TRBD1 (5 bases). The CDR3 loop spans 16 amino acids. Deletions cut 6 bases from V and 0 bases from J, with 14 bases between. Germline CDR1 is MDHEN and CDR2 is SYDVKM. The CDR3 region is CASSLWGQATNEKLFF. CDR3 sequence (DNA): TGTGCCAGCAGCCTTTGGGGCCAAGCAACTAATGAAAAACTGTTTTTT.

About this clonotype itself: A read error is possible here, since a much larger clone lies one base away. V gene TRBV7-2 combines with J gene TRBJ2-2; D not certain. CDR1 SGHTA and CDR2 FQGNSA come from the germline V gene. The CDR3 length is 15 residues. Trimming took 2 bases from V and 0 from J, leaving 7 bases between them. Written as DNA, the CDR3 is TGTGCCAGCAGCTTATGGGCAGCGAACACCGGGGAGCTGTTTTTT. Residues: CASSLWAANTGELFF.

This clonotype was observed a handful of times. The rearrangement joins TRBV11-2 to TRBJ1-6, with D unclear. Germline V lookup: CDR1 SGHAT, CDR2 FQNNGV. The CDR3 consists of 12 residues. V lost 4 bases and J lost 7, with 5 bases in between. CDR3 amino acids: CASSSTNSPLHF. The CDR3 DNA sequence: TGTGCCAGCAGCTCAACCAATTCACCCCTCCACTTT.

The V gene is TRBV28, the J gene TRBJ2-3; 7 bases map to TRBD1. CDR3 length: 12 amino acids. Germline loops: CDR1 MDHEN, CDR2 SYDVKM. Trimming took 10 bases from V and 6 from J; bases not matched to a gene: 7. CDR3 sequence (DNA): TGTGCCATACAGGGGTCAGGGGATACGCAGTATTTT. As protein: CAIQGSGDTQYF.

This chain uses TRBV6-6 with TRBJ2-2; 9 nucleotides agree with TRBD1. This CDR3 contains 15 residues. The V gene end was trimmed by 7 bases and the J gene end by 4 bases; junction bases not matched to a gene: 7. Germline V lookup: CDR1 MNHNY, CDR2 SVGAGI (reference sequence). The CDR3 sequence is CASNDDRGSTGELFF. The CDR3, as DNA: TGTGCCAGCAACGACGACAGGGGGTCCACCGGGGAGCTGTTTTTT.

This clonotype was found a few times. DNA of the CDR3: TGTGCCAGCAGTCCTGGGCGGGTAAACAATGAGCAGTTCTTC. As protein: CASSPGRVNNEQFF. V and J are TRBV27 and TRBJ2-1; a weak D match, TRBD2 (5 bases). V lost 5 bases and J 5 bases, leaving 13 bases between the germline ends. The CDR3 runs 14 residues. Germline V gene data show CDR1 as MNHEY and CDR2 as SMNVEV (reference sequence).

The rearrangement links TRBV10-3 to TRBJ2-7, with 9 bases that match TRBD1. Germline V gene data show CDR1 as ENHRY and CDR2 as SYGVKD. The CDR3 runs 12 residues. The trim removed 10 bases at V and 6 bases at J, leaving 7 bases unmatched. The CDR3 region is CATHDRGVEQYF. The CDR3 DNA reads TGTGCCACCCACGACAGGGGGGTCGAGCAGTACTTC.

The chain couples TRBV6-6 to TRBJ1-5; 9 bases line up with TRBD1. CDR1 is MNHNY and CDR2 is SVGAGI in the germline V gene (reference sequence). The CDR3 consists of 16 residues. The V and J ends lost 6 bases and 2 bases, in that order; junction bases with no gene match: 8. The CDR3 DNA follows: TGTGCCAGCAGCCCGGGACAGGGAGATGGCAATCAGCCCCAGCATTTT. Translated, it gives CASSPGQGDGNQPQHF.

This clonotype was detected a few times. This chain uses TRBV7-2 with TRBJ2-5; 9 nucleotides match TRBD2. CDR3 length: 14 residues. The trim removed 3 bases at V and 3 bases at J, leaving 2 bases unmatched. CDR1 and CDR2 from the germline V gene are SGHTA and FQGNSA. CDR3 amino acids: CASSLSGGKETQYF. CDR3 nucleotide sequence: TGTGCCAGCAGCTTGAGCGGGGGGAAAGAGACCCAGTACTTC.